This T cell receptor beta chain came from a study of T cell responses to AZD1222 COVID-19 vaccine (dated by TCRdb to the early 2020s). Regarding the complete study: AZD1222 recipients with second doses at about 4 weeks or about 12 weeks were pooled, because spike-specific TCR depth and breadth did not differ between schedules. TCR sequencing was performed for roughly 240 trial participants, of whom around 210 were given two doses of AZD1222 and some 26 were given two doses of MenACWY control vaccine. Trial participants were enrolled by age into 18-55, 56-69 and 70-plus year subgroups, with roughly 150, 30 and 60 TCR-sequenced participants respectively.

In the paper's terms, the time point label means: baseline before first vaccination. Vaccinee samples came from UK trials COV001 and COV002, including a single-blind randomized controlled phase 2/3 trial of AZD1222 (ChAdOx1 nCoV-19) in healthy adults. For TCRbeta chain sequencing, PBMC samples were collected from trial participants at day 0 and at day 28 after the second dose. The trim is 2 bases for V and 8 bases for J, with a gap of 17 bases between the germline ends. Taken from the germline V gene, the CDR1 and CDR2 loops are SGDLS and YYNGEE. Measured from the cysteine to the phenylalanine, the CDR3 is 15 residues long. Only CDR3 DNA is held: 45 bases, read in frame from base 1. The CDR3 regions of human TCRbeta chains were analyzed by immunosequencing. In the source study's methods: Repertoire TCRs were checked for matches against a reference library of SARS-CoV-2-specific TCRs that had been generated using the MIRA antigen-specificity platform. Breadth meant the fraction of unique TCRs that were SARS-CoV-2-associated, whereas depth meant the fraction of total T cells that were SARS-CoV-2-associated. Each spike-specific TCR was assigned to its reactive spike region and to a CD4 or CD8 class using the MIRA data. Log10-transformed breadth and depth values were compared by one-way ANOVA with Sidak's multiple comparisons tests. Drawn from immuneACCESS, this table holds only the in-frame rearrangements with V and J called that TCRdb kept. Clones are partly lost; checked studies trace under half to an unresolved V gene and leave the rest unexplained. That table gives V, J and clone size, and the DNA gave D and trimming. Recorded for this sample are 150,000 or so clones; more than 85% of them occurred a single time. The ten largest clonotypes hold approximately 4.7% of the sample.

Study-level results and caveats: After two AZD1222 doses, spike-specific TCR breadth and depth were significantly higher than at day 0 and than in MenACWY recipients. The vaccine-associated CD4 TCRs covered the entire spike protein, and the dominant responses fell in regions 160-218 and 743-854. Because no day 14 peak-response samples were available, the repertoires could be characterized only after the peak T cell response. Conclusions about previously exposed vaccinees are limited, since just 6 or 7 AZD1222 recipients were seropositive for SARS-CoV-2 at baseline. Reportedly, almost half of the unique spike-specific TCRs recognized epitopes lying outside the regions that are mutated in the B.1.351 and B.1.1.7 variants. Most participants were white British and females outnumbered males, and the authors suggested that clonal diversity may have been underestimated. The 56-69-year group was small, and its depth increase did not reach significance, likely because of low power.

A remark on this clone: No cognate antigen has been identified for it. No much larger clone exists at a distance of one base, and base qualities are not known.

The sequenced sample was peripheral blood, obtained on day 0 of AZD1222 vaccination. The clonotype comes from an adult in good health. Recombination linked TRBV9 to TRBJ2-1; the D gene is possibly TRBD2, with 5 bases matching. The CDR3 is CASSVREGAVDEQFF. The sequenced DNA: TGTGCCAGCAGCGTTCGGGAAGGAGCAGTCGATGAGCAGTTCTTC.